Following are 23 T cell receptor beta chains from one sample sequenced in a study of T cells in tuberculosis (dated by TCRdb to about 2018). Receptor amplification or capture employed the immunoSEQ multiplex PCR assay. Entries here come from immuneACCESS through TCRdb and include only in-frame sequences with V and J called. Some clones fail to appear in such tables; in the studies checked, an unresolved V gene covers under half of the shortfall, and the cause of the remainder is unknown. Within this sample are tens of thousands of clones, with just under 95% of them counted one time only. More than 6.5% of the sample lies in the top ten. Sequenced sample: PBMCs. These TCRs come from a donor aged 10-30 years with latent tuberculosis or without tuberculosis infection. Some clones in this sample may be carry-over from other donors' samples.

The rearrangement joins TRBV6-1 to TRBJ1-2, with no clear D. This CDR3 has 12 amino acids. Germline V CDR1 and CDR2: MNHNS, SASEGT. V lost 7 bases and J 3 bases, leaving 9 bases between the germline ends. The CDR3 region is CASNSGDYGYTF. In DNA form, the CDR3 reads TGTGCCAGCAATAGTGGTGACTATGGCTACACCTTC.

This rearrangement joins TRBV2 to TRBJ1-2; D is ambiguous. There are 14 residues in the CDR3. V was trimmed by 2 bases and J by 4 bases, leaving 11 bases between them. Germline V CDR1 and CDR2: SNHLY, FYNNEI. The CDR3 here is CASSETGLGYGYTF. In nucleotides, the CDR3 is TGTGCCAGCAGTGAAACTGGGCTCGGCTATGGCTACACCTTC.

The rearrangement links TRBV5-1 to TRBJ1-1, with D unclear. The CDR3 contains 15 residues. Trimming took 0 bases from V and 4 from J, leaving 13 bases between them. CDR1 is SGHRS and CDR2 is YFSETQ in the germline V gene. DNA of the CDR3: TGCGCCAGCAGCTTGGGTAAAGTAAGCTTCACTGAAGCTTTCTTT. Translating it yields CASSLGKVSFTEAFF.

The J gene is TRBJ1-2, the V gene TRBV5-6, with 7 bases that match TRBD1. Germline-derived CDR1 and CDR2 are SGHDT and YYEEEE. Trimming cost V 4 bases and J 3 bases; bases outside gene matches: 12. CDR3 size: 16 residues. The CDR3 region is CASSPLRQGDHYGYTF. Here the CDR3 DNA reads TGTGCCAGCAGCCCTCTGAGACAGGGAGACCACTATGGCTACACCTTC.

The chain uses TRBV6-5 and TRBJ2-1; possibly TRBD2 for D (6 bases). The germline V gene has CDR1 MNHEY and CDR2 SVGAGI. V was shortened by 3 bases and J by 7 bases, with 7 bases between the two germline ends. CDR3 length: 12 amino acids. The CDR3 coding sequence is TGTGCCAGCAGTTATGGGGGGAATGAGCAGTTCTTC. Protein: CASSYGGNEQFF.

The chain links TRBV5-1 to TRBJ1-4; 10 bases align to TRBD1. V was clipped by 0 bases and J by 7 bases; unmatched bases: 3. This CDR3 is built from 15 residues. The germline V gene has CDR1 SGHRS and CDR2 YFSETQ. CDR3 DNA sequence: TGCGCCAGCAGCTTGGTCGGGACAGGGGCTGAAAAACTGTTTTTT. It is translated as CASSLVGTGAEKLFF.

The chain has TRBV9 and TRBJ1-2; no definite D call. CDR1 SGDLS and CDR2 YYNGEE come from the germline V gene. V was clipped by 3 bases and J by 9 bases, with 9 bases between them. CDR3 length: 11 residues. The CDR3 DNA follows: TGTGCCAGCAGCGCCGGACTTAGCTACACCTTC. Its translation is CASSAGLSYTF.

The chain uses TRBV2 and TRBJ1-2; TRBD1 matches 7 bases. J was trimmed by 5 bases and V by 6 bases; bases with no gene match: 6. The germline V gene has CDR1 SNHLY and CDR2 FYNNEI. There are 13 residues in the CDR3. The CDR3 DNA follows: TGTGCCAGCAGCGAACAGGGGACGTATGGCTACACCTTC. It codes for CASSEQGTYGYTF. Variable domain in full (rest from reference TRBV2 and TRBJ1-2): EPEVTQTPSHQVTQMGQEVILRCVPISNHLYFYWYRQILGQKVEFLVSFYNNEISEKSEIFDDQFSVERPDGSNFTLKIRSTKLEDSAMYFCASSEQGTYGYTFGSGTRLTVV.

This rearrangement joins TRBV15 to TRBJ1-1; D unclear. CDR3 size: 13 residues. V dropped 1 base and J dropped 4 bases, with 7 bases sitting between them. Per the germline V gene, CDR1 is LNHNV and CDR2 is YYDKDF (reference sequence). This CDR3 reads CATSRGIGTEAFF. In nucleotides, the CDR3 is TGTGCCACCAGCAGAGGAATCGGCACTGAAGCTTTCTTT.

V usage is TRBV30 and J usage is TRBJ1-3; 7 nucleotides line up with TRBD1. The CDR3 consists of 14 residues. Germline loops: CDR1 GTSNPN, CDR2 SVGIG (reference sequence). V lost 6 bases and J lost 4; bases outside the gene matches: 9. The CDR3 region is CACLTGSLGNTIYF. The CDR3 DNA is TGTGCCTGTTTGACAGGGTCCCTCGGAAACACCATATATTTT. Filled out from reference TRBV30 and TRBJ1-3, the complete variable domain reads SQTIHQWPATLVQPVGSPLSLECTVEGTSNPNLYWYRQAAGRGLQLLFYSVGIGQISSEVPQNLSASRPQDRQFILSSKKLLLSDSGFYLCACLTGSLGNTIYFGEGSWLTVV.

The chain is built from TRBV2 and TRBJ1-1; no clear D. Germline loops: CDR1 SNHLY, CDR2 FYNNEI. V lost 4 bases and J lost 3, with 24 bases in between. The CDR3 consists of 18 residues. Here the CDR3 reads CASSGHAADSFRDTEAFF. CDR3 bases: TGTGCCAGCAGTGGTCACGCAGCGGATTCTTTTAGAGACACTGAAGCTTTCTTT.

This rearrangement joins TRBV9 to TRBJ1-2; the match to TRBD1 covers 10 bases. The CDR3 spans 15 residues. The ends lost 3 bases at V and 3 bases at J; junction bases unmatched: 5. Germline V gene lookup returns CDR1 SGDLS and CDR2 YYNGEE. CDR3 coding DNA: TGTGCCAGCAGCGCTGAGACAGGGGGCTACTATGGCTACACCTTC. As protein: CASSAETGGYYGYTF.

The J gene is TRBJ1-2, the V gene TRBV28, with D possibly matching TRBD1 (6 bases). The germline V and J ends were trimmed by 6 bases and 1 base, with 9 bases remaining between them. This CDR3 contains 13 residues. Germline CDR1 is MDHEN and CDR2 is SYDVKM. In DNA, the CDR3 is TGTGCCAGCAGGACAGGCGTTAACTATGGCTACACCTTC. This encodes CASRTGVNYGYTF.

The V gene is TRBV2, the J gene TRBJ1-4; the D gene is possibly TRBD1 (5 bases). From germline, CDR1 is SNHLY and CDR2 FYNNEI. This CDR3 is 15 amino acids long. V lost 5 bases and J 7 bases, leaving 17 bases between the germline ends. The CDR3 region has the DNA TGTGCCAGCAGTTTGACGGGGGAGTTAGGTGAAAAACTGTTTTTT. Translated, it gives CASSLTGELGEKLFF.

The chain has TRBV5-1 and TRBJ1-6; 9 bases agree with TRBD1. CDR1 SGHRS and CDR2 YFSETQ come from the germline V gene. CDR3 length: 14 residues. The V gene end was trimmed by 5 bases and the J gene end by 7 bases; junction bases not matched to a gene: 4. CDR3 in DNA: TGCGCCAGCAGTTCCGGGACAGGGAATTCACCCCTCCACTTT. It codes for CASSSGTGNSPLHF.

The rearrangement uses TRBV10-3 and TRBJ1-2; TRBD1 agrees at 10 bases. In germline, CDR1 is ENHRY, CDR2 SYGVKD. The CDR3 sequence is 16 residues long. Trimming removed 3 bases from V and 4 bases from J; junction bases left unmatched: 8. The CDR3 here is CAISDDRTGGVYGYTF. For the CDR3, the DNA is TGTGCCATCAGTGATGATCGGACAGGGGGAGTCTATGGCTACACCTTC.

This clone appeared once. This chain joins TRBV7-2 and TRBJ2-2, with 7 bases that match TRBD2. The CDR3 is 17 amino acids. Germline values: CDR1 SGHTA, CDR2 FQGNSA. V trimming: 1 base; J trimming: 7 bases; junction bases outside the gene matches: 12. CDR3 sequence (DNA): TGTGCCAGCAGCTTAGAGCCTGGCGGGAGATTCGGCGGGGAGCTGTTTTTT. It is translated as CASSLEPGGRFGGELFF. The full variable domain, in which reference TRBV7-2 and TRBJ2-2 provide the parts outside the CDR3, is GAGVSQSPSNKVTEKGKDVELRCDPISGHTALYWYRQSLGQGLEFLIYFQGNSAPDKSGLPSDRFSAERTGGSVSTLTIQRTQQEDSAVYLCASSLEPGGRFGGELFFGEGSRLTVL.

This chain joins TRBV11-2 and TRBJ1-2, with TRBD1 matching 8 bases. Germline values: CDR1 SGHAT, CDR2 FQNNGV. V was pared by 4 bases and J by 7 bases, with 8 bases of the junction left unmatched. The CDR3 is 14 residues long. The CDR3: CASSSLGTGSGYTF. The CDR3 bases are TGTGCCAGCAGCTCCCTAGGGACAGGATCTGGCTACACCTTC.

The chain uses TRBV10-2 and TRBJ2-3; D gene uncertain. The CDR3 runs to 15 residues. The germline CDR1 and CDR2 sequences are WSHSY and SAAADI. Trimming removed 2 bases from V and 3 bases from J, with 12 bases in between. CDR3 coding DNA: TGCGCCAGCAGTGAGCCTTCGGGTAGGACAGATACGCAGTATTTT. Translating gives CASSEPSGRTDTQYF.

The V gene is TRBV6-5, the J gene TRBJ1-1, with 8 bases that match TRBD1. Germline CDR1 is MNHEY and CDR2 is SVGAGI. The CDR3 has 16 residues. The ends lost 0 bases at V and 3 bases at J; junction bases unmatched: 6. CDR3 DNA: TGTGCCAGCAGTTACTCGCAGGGGGCCGGGTACACTGAAGCTTTCTTT. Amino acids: CASSYSQGAGYTEAFF.

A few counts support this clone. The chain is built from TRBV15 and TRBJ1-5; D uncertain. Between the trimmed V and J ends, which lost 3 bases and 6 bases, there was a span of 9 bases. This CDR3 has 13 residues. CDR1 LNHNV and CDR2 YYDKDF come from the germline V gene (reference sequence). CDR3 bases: TGTGCCACCAGCAGCTCCTCCCTTCAGCCCCAGCATTTT. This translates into CATSSSSLQPQHF.

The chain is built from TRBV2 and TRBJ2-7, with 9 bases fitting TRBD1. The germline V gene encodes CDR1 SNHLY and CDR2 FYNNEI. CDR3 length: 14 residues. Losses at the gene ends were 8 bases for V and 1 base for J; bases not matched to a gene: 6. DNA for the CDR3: TGTGCCAGCCTCGGACAGGGGTGGTCCTACGAGCAGTACTTC. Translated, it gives CASLGQGWSYEQYF.

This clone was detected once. CDR3 bases: TGTGCCAGCAGCTTGGACAGGGAGAACACTGAAGCTTTCTTT. It specifies CASSLDRENTEAFF. The genes are TRBV5-4 and TRBJ1-1; D is possibly TRBD1 (6 bases). The CDR3 runs to 14 residues. V dropped 0 bases and J dropped 1 base, with 7 bases sitting between them. Germline V gene sequence: CDR1 SGHNT, CDR2 YYREEE (reference sequence).